The 18 T cell receptor beta chains below all came from one sample that was sequenced in a study of cytomegalovirus exposure and HLA in healthy donors. In the PCR, 60 Vbeta and 13 Jbeta primers were used. TCRdb's table, derived via immunoSEQ multiplex PCR, lists solely in-frame clones and lacks some. The sample contains fewer than 120,000 clones, around four fifths of which appear only once. Sequenced: PBMCs. These receptors were obtained from a woman aged 55-70 years in good health and CMV-seropositive.

This clone has only one observation. The chain uses TRBV29-1 and TRBJ2-7, with D possibly being TRBD1 (6 bases). In germline, CDR1 is SQVTM, CDR2 ANQGSEA. The length of the CDR3 is 12 residues. V dropped 6 bases and J dropped 1 base, with 10 bases sitting between them. The CDR3 is CSVKTGSYEQYF. In nucleotides, the CDR3 is TGCAGCGTCAAGACAGGATCCTACGAGCAGTACTTC.

This sequence joins TRBV19 and TRBJ1-1, with 7 nucleotides matching TRBD1. J lost 4 bases, V lost 9 bases, and 5 bases had no gene match. This CDR3 region has 12 residues. Germline V lookup: CDR1 LNHDA, CDR2 SQIVND (reference sequence). CDR3: CASRQGGTEAFF. The CDR3 DNA reads TGTGCCAGCAGACAGGGCGGCACTGAAGCTTTCTTT. Drawing the rest from reference TRBV19 and TRBJ1-1, the complete variable domain is DGGITQSPKYLFRKEGQNVTLSCEQNLNHDAMYWYRQDPGQGLRLIYYSQIVNDFQKGDIAEGYSVSREKKESFPLTVTSAQKNPTAFYLCASRQGGTEAFFGQGTRLTVV.

The V call is TRBV6-6, the J call TRBJ1-3; D is unclear. Germline V gene data show CDR1 as MNHNY and CDR2 as SVGAGI (reference sequence). Trimming stripped 3 bases from V and 8 bases from J, with 11 bases between. The CDR3 consists of 13 residues. The CDR3 nucleotides are TGTGCCAGCAGTTATGCCGCGGAGGACACCATATATTTT. Protein: CASSYAAEDTIYF.

The table lists this clone with a count of one. The genes are TRBV25-1 and TRBJ1-1; no reliable D call. Trimming took 4 bases from V and 11 from J, leaving 23 bases between them. The CDR3 sequence is 15 residues long. Germline V CDR1 and CDR2: MGHDK, SYGVNS. The DNA of the CDR3 is TGTGCCAGCAGTGCCAATGAAGCTGGGAGCTCGAGTGCTTTCTTT. Protein: CASSANEAGSSSAFF.

This chain uses TRBV7-9 with TRBJ2-7; a possible D gene is TRBD1 (7 bases). Germline V CDR1 and CDR2: SEHNR, FQNEAQ (reference sequence). The CDR3 is 14 amino acids. Trimming stripped 5 bases from V and 2 bases from J, with 13 bases between. The CDR3 nucleotides are TGTGCCAGCAGCGGGGGGACAGCAACCTACGAGCAGTACTTC. Translating gives CASSGGTATYEQYF. Based on the CDR3 plus reference TRBV7-9 and TRBJ2-7, the full variable domain is DTGVSQNPRHKITKRGQNVTFRCDPISEHNRLYWYRQTLGQGPEFLTYFQNEAQLEKSRLLSDRFSAERPKGSFSTLEIQRTEQGDSAMYLCASSGGTATYEQYFGPGTRLTVT.

Notes on this clone: The junction departs from germline at one end; a sequencing error may be responsible. This specimen includes other DNA sequences encoding the same CDR3. This chain uses TRBV5-1 with TRBJ1-3; maybe TRBD1 (5 bases). The CDR3 covers 14 residues. Germline CDR1 reads SGHRS; CDR2 reads YFSETQ. The CDR3: CASSHGSRGNTIYF. The CDR3 DNA is TGCGCTAGCAGTCACGGGTCGCGGGGGAACACCATATATTTT.

CDR3 bases: TGCGCCAGCAGCTTGAGCAGGGGGCAAGCTAACTATGGCTACACCTTC. Translated: CASSLSRGQANYGYTF. The gene calls are TRBV5-1 and TRBJ1-2, with TRBD1 identical over 8 bases. V lost 1 base and J lost 0; bases outside the gene matches: 5. Germline CDR1 reads SGHRS; CDR2 reads YFSETQ. The CDR3 totals 16 residues. Filled out from reference TRBV5-1 and TRBJ1-2, the complete variable domain reads KAGVTQTPRYLIKTRGQQVTLSCSPISGHRSVSWYQQTPGQGLQFLFEYFSETQRNKGNFPGRFSGRQFSNSRSEMNVSTLELGDSALYLCASSLSRGQANYGYTFGSGTRLTVV.

V is TRBV28 and J is TRBJ2-1; D uncertain. Trimming cost V 6 bases and J 10 bases, with 13 bases left between them. This CDR3 contains 12 residues. Germline CDR1 reads MDHEN; CDR2 reads SYDVKM. The CDR3 is CASRRARDEQFF. Here the CDR3 DNA reads TGTGCCAGCAGGAGAGCTAGAGACGAGCAGTTCTTC.

V is TRBV4-1 and J is TRBJ2-1, with 12 bases aligning to TRBD2. Trimming removed 6 bases from V and 4 bases from J; junction bases left unmatched: 1. The germline V gene has CDR1 MGHRA and CDR2 YSYEKL. The CDR3 is made up of 14 amino acids. CDR3 loop: CASRLAGGYNEQFF. The CDR3 DNA reads TGCGCCAGCAGACTAGCGGGGGGATACAATGAGCAGTTCTTC.

This clone has a single count. CDR3 loop: CASSLSMPTDTQYF. The CDR3 nucleotides are TGCGCCAGCAGCTTGTCTATGCCGACAGATACGCAGTATTTT. The gene calls are TRBV5-1 and TRBJ2-3; D not resolved. Trimming stripped 1 base from V and 3 bases from J, with 9 bases between. The CDR3 spans 14 residues. The germline CDR1 and CDR2 sequences are SGHRS and YFSETQ.

The chain links TRBV7-3 to TRBJ2-1, with TRBD2 matching 11 bases. Germline loops: CDR1 SGHTA, CDR2 FQGTGA. V shed 5 bases and J 5 bases; nucleotides not matched to a gene: 11. The CDR3 has 17 amino acids. This CDR3 reads CASSPGPTSGSNNEQFF. The CDR3 DNA is TGTGCCAGCAGCCCCGGACCCACTAGCGGGAGTAACAATGAGCAGTTCTTC. Full variable domain (missing parts from reference TRBV7-3 and TRBJ2-1): GAGVSQTPSNKVTEKGKYVELRCDPISGHTALYWYRQSLGQGPEFLIYFQGTGAADDSGLPNDRFFAVRPEGSVSTLKIQRTERGDSAVYLCASSPGPTSGSNNEQFFGPGTRLTVL.

This sequence joins TRBV11-2 and TRBJ1-1; D uncertain. The CDR3 totals 11 residues. The germline V and J ends were trimmed by 3 bases and 5 bases, with 4 bases remaining between them. In germline, CDR1 is SGHAT, CDR2 FQNNGV. Here the CDR3 reads CASSFLTEAFF. CDR3 bases: TGTGCCAGCAGCTTCCTGACTGAAGCTTTCTTT.

The genes are TRBV5-1 and TRBJ1-1; D is ambiguous. The ends were cut back, 4 bases at V and 2 bases at J, with 9 bases in the middle. Germline V gene lookup returns CDR1 SGHRS and CDR2 YFSETQ. The CDR3 spans 13 residues. CDR3 sequence reads: CASSPNSNTEAFF. DNA of the CDR3: TGCGCCAGCAGCCCTAACAGCAACACTGAAGCTTTCTTT.

The chain combines TRBV5-6 with TRBJ2-5, with 7 bases matching TRBD2. CDR3 length equals 15 residues. Germline CDR1 SGHDT, CDR2 YYEEEE. J was trimmed by 6 bases and V by 4 bases; bases with no gene match: 12. CDR3 sequence (DNA): TGTGCCAGCAGCCTGTTTATGACTAGCAGGCAGACCCAGTACTTC. Protein product: CASSLFMTSRQTQYF.

This chain uses TRBV5-1 with TRBJ2-1; 8 bases agree with TRBD2. The CDR3 sequence is 14 residues long. Per germline, CDR1 SGHRS and CDR2 YFSETQ. V lost 4 bases and J lost 9; bases outside the gene matches: 9. CDR3: CASSAGTSTAEQFF. CDR3 coding DNA: TGCGCCAGCAGCGCGGGGACTAGTACCGCTGAGCAGTTCTTC.

The chain employs TRBV13 and TRBJ2-5, with 8 bases lining up with TRBD1. V dropped 4 bases and J dropped 3; count of bases not matched to a gene: 7. The CDR3 runs 15 residues. CDR1 PRHDT and CDR2 FYEKMQ come from the germline V gene (reference sequence). CDR3 protein: CASSSGQGAEETQYF. The CDR3, as DNA: TGTGCCAGCAGCTCCGGCCAGGGGGCAGAAGAGACCCAGTACTTC.

This clone was observed a single time. The V call is TRBV6-1, the J call TRBJ2-1, with D perhaps matching TRBD2 (6 bases). Germline V CDR1 and CDR2: MNHNS, SASEGT. The germline V and J ends were trimmed by 6 bases and 4 bases, with 16 bases remaining between them. The CDR3 length is 15 residues. The CDR3 nucleotides read TGTGCCAGCAGACCTCCCGGCGGGACTTACAATGAGCAGTTCTTC. It codes for CASRPPGGTYNEQFF.

The chain combines TRBV5-1 with TRBJ2-7; possible D gene TRBD2, 6 bases. This CDR3 has 14 residues. Trimming took off 3 bases at V and 5 bases at J, with 15 bases between the two ends. Germline V lookup: CDR1 SGHRS, CDR2 YFSETQ. The DNA of the CDR3 is TGCGCCAGCAGCTGGGGGGAAGGGTTCGACGAGCAGTACTTC. This sequence encodes CASSWGEGFDEQYF.